One and the same sample provided the 2 T cell receptor beta chains below, sequenced in a study of cytomegalovirus exposure and HLA in healthy donors. Sequencing used immunoSEQ multiplex PCR; TCRdb keeps in-frame clones, though not all of them. The sample contains 55,000 to 80,000 clones, 95% of which appear only once. Source material: PBMCs. All receptors derive from a woman aged 18-30 years in good health and CMV-seropositive.

V and J are TRBV5-1 and TRBJ2-7, with D possibly matching TRBD1 (5 bases). This CDR3 spans 17 amino acids. The V gene's germline CDR1 is SGHRS and CDR2 YFSETQ. Between the trimmed V and J ends, which lost 4 bases and 0 bases, there was a span of 20 bases. The CDR3 DNA reads as TGCGCCAGCAGCCCCACGACAGCCCTACCTAGCTCCTACGAGCAGTACTTC. Translation: CASSPTTALPSSYEQYF. Using reference TRBV5-1 and TRBJ2-7 for the parts outside the CDR3, the full variable domain is KAGVTQTPRYLIKTRGQQVTLSCSPISGHRSVSWYQQTPGQGLQFLFEYFSETQRNKGNFPGRFSGRQFSNSRSEMNVSTLELGDSALYLCASSPTTALPSSYEQYFGPGTRLTVT.

The V call is TRBV5-1, the J call TRBJ1-5, with 7 nucleotides matching TRBD1. The CDR3 length is 15 residues. With V trimmed by 0 bases and J by 5 bases, 5 bases remained unmatched. Germline CDR1 SGHRS, CDR2 YFSETQ. CDR3 nucleotides: TGCGCCAGCAGCTTGGAAGGGACAGCCTATCAGCCCCAGCATTTT. This encodes CASSLEGTAYQPQHF.